The entry below gives a single T cell receptor beta chain sequence along with its context. Its antigen remains unknown. These data belong to a study of OX40 agonist ivuxolimab in advanced cancers. Points from the study as a whole: Blood T cells, both CD4+ and CD8+, expanded clonally by week 6 at 0.1 to 3.0 mg/kg.

The method was immunoSEQ multiplex PCR; TCRdb's version includes in-frame clones alone and lacks a portion of them. Of 25,000 to 30,000 clones listed, around 81% were seen once; the top ten hold about 26%. The germline V gene has CDR1 MDHEN and CDR2 SYDVKM. The CDR3 contains 12 residues. Sequenced material: CD4+ or CD8+ T cells sorted from blood, taken in a trial of the OX40 agonist ivuxolimab. The chain is built from TRBV28 and TRBJ2-5; D is perhaps TRBD1 (6 bases). The end of the DNA is better explained by TRBJ2-7, so the J call may be wrong. This TCR came from an adult with an advanced solid tumor such as melanoma, head and neck, liver or kidney cancer. The CDR3: CASTTGHYEQYF. The CDR3 nucleotides read TGTGCCAGCACAACAGGGCACTACGAGCAGTACTTC.